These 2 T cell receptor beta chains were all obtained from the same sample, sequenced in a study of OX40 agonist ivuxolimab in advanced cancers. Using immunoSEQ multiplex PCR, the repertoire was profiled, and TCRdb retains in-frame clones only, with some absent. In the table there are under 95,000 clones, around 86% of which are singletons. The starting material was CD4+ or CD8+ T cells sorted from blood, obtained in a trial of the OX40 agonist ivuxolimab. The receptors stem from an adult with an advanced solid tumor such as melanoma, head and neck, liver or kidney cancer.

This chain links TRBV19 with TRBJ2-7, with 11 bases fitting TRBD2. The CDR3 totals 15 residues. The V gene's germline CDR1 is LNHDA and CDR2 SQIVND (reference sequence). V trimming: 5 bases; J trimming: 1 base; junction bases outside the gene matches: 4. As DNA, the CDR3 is TGTGCCAGTAGTCGGGGGACTAGCGGATCCTACGAGCAGTACTTC. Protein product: CASSRGTSGSYEQYF.

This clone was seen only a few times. This CDR3 reads CAWSADRAKGNTIYF. CDR3 nucleotides: TGTGCCTGGAGTGCTGACAGGGCCAAAGGAAACACCATATATTTT. The chain uses TRBV30 and TRBJ1-3, with 7 bases fitting TRBD1. The trim removed 1 base at V and 4 bases at J, leaving 7 bases unmatched. Germline lookup yields CDR1 GTSNPN and CDR2 SVGIG (reference sequence). This CDR3 spans 15 amino acids.